This is a list of T cell receptor beta chains from one sample in a study of technical replicates of blood from several donors. The protocol was immunoSEQ multiplex PCR, while the TCRdb copy is restricted to in-frame clones and leaves out a portion. The sample includes over 80,000 clones, roughly 95% seen only once; the top ten take less than 0.45%. The sample was T cells isolated from PBMCs. The receptors stem from a human donor in good health. Each CDR3 is given with its conserved first and last residue. D genes are given only for firm matches. Clone size, where shown, is once, few, many, or a class for clones that have expanded.

>TRBJ1-1|TRBV5-3|NA|NA
CARSPRSGEVKTIKSTEAFF
TGTGCCAGAAGCCCCCGGTCGGGGGAGGTTAAAACGATCAAGTCCACTGAAGCTTTCTTT
>TRBJ1-1|TRBV10-2|NA|NA
CASSVGVLTEAFF
TGCGCCAGCAGTGTAGGGGTGTTGACTGAAGCTTTCTTT
>TRBJ2-2|TRBV5-6|NA|NA
CASSIKGQTDTGELFF
TGTGCCAGCAGCATAAAAGGACAGACCGACACCGGGGAGCTGTTTTTT
>TRBJ1-5|TRBV13|NA|NA
CASSLAGALHQPQHF
TGTGCCAGCAGCTTGGCAGGGGCCCTCCATCAGCCCCAGCATTTT
>TRBJ2-5|TRBV19|NA|NA
CASSMLGETQYF
TGTGCCAGTAGTATGCTCGGGGAGACCCAGTACTTC
>TRBJ2-7|TRBV5-1|TRBD2|NA
CASSLVVTSFSYEQYF
TGCGCCAGCAGCTTGGTCGTGACTAGCTTTTCCTACGAGCAGTACTTC
>TRBJ1-4|TRBV28|NA|once
CASREGNEKLFF
TGTGCCAGCCGGGAGGGGAATGAAAAACTGTTTTTT
>TRBJ2-3|TRBV9|TRBD2|NA
CASSVGGGGRTDTQYF
TGTGCCAGCAGCGTAGGGGGCGGGGGGAGGACAGATACGCAGTATTTT
>TRBJ2-1|TRBV7-6|TRBD2|once
CASSLLAGGHNEQFF
TGTGCCAGCAGCTTGTTGGCGGGAGGTCACAATGAGCAGTTCTTC
>TRBJ1-5|TRBV7-2|NA|NA
CASSLASQGYSNQPQHF
TGTGCCAGCAGCTTAGCGTCGCAGGGATATAGCAATCAGCCCCAGCATTTT
>TRBJ2-7|TRBV27|NA|once
CASSLGLAAYEQYF
TGTGCCAGCAGTTTGGGGTTAGCGGCGTACGAGCAGTACTTC
>TRBJ2-1|TRBV9|TRBD2|NA
CASSVFGGLDEQFF
TGTGCCAGCAGCGTTTTCGGGGGGTTGGATGAGCAGTTCTTC
>TRBJ1-2|TRBV7-2|TRBD1|NA
CASSPGQGNYGYTF
TGTGCCAGCAGCCCGGGACAGGGAAACTATGGCTACACCTTC
>TRBJ2-1|TRBV5-4|NA|NA
CASSLPGNEQFF
TGTGCCAGCAGCTTGCCGGGGAATGAGCAGTTCTTC
>TRBJ1-3|TRBV7-8|NA|NA
CAWEGGNGNTIYF
TGTGCCTGGGAGGGAGGGAATGGAAACACCATATATTTT
>TRBJ2-5|TRBV21-1|NA|NA
CASSIDRGETQYF
TGTGCCAGCAGCATCGACAGGGGGGAGACCCAGTACTTC
>TRBJ1-1|TRBV5-1|NA|NA
CASSSIQGPIAFF
TGCGCCAGCAGCTCCATACAGGGACCTATAGCTTTCTTT
>TRBJ1-1|TRBV18|TRBD1|NA
CASSPPGTGHTEAFF
TGTGCCAGCTCACCACCCGGGACAGGGCACACTGAAGCTTTCTTT
>TRBJ2-1|TRBV5-6|TRBD2|NA
CASSFLGLTAYNEQFF
TGTGCCAGCAGCTTTCTGGGACTAACGGCCTACAATGAGCAGTTCTTC
>TRBJ2-7|TRBV28|NA|NA
CASSAVTSSYEQYF
TGTGCCAGCAGTGCCGTGACTAGTTCGTACGAGCAGTACTTC
>TRBJ2-4|TRBV2|NA|NA
CASSDILAKNIQYF
TGTGCCAGCAGTGATATCTTAGCCAAAAACATTCAGTACTTC
>TRBJ2-7|TRBV2|NA|NA
CASVTRFHEQYF
TGTGCCAGCGTTACTAGATTCCACGAGCAGTACTTC
>TRBJ2-1|TRBV9|TRBD2|NA
CASSPSGLAGGSYNEQFF
TGTGCCAGCAGCCCCAGTGGGCTAGCGGGGGGCTCCTACAATGAGCAGTTCTTC
>TRBJ2-3|TRBV7-8|NA|NA
CASSLRFRDTQYF
TGTGCCAGCAGCTTACGTTTTCGAGATACGCAGTATTTT
>TRBJ2-3|TRBV7-8|NA|NA
CASSFSRSPSTDTQYF
TGTGCCAGCAGCTTTAGTAGGAGTCCTAGCACAGATACGCAGTATTTT
>TRBJ1-2|TRBV5-1|TRBD1|NA
CASNPGQEGYGYTF
TGCGCCAGCAACCCGGGACAGGAAGGGTATGGCTACACCTTC
>TRBJ2-7|TRBV4-2|NA|once
CASSPSSVADSYEQYF
TGTGCCAGCAGCCCATCCTCCGTAGCGGACTCCTACGAGCAGTACTTC
>TRBJ1-5|TRBV14|TRBD1|NA
CASSQVGGGGPQHF
TGTGCCAGCAGCCAAGTAGGGGGCGGAGGGCCCCAGCATTTT
>TRBJ2-3|TRBV30|NA|NA
CAWSPPGTDTQYF
TGTGCCTGGAGTCCTCCGGGTACAGATACGCAGTATTTT
>TRBJ2-3|TRBV6-5|TRBD1|NA
CATRQGGYTDTQYF
TGTGCCACTAGACAGGGCGGGTACACAGATACGCAGTATTTT
>TRBJ2-2|TRBV27|NA|NA
CASTGGLGSGELFF
TGTGCCAGCACCGGAGGATTGGGATCCGGGGAGCTGTTTTTT
>TRBJ1-2|TRBV28|TRBD1|few
CASSLDGRGHYGYTF
TGTGCCAGCAGTTTGGACGGGAGGGGGCACTATGGCTACACCTTC
>TRBJ2-2|TRBV2|TRBD1|NA
CASRGTGPLSGELFF
TGTGCCAGCAGGGGGACAGGCCCCCTGTCCGGGGAGCTGTTTTTT
>TRBJ2-5|TRBV30|NA|NA
CAWSVLPSTGRQETQYF
TGTGCCTGGAGTGTACTCCCTTCGACAGGGAGGCAAGAGACCCAGTACTTC
>TRBJ2-7|TRBV15|TRBD2|NA
CATSRDLAGNYEQYF
TGTGCCACCAGCAGAGATCTAGCGGGAAACTACGAGCAGTACTTC
>TRBJ1-2|TRBV27|TRBD1|NA
CASSAPGDRANYGYTF
TGTGCCAGCAGTGCCCCCGGGGACAGGGCAAACTATGGCTACACCTTC
>TRBJ2-1|TRBV30|NA|NA
CAQRSSSYNEQFF
TGTGCCCAGCGGAGCAGCTCCTACAATGAGCAGTTCTTC